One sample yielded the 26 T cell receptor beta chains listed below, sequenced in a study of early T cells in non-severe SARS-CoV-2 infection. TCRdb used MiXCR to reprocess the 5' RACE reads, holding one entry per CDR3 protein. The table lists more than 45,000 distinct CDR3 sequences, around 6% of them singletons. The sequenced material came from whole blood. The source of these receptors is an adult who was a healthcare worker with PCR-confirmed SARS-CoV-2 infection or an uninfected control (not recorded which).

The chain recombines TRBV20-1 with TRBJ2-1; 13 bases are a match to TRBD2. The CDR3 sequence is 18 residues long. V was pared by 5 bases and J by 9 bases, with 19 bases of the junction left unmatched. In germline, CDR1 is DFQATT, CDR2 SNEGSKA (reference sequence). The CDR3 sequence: CSALGLPGLAGVPLEQFF. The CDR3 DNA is TGCAGTGCTCTTGGCCTCCCAGGACTAGCGGGAGTTCCTCTTGAGCAGTTCTTC.

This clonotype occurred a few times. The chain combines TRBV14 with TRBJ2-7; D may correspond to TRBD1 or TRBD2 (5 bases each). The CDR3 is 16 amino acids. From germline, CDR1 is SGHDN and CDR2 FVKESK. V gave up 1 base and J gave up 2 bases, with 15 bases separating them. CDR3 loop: CASSQVLLKGPYEQYF. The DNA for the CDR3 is TGTGCCAGCAGCCAAGTTCTTCTTAAGGGACCCTACGAGCAGTACTTC.

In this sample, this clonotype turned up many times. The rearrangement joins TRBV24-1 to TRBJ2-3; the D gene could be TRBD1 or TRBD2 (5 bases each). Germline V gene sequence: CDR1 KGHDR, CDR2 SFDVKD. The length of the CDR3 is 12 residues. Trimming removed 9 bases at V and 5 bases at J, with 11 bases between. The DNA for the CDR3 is TGTGCCACCCGCCGGGGCGGAGATACGCAGTATTTT. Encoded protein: CATRRGGDTQYF.

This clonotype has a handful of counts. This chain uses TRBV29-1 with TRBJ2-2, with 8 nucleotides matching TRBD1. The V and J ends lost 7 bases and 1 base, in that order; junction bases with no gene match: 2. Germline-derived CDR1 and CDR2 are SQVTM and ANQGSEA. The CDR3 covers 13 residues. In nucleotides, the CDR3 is TGCAGCGCTGGACAGGGGAACACCGGGGAGCTGTTTTTT. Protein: CSAGQGNTGELFF.

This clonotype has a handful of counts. The CDR3 DNA reads as TGTGCCAGCAGACGACTAGCGGGGAGCTCCTACGAGCAGTACTTC. Translation: CASRRLAGSSYEQYF. This chain joins TRBV6-2 or TRBV6-3 and TRBJ2-7; 11 nucleotides agree with TRBD2. The CDR3 extends over 15 amino acids. Germline CDR1 MNHEY, CDR2 SVGEGT. Trimming removed 6 bases from V and 0 bases from J; junction bases left unmatched: 4.

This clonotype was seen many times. In DNA, the CDR3 is TGTGCCAGCAGGGGACAGGGGGCTTCTGGAAACACCATATATTTT. Amino acids: CASRGQGASGNTIYF. The rearrangement links TRBV6-5 to TRBJ1-3, with 12 bases matching TRBD1. V lost 6 bases, J lost 1 base, and 1 base stayed unmatched. This CDR3 contains 15 residues. Germline loops: CDR1 MNHEY, CDR2 SVGAGI.

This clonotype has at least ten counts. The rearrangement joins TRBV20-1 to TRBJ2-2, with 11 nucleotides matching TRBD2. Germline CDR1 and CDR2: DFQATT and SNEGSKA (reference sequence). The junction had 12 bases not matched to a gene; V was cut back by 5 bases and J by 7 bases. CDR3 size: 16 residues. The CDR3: CSARPPGLAVGGELFF. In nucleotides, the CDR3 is TGCAGTGCTCGTCCCCCGGGACTAGCGGTTGGCGGGGAGCTGTTTTTT.

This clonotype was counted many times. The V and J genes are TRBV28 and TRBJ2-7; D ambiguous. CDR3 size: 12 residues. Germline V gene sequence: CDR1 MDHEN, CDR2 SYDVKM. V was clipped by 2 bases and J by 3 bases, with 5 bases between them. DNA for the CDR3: TGTGCCAGCAGTTTAGCAGGCTACGAGCAGTACTTC. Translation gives CASSLAGYEQYF.

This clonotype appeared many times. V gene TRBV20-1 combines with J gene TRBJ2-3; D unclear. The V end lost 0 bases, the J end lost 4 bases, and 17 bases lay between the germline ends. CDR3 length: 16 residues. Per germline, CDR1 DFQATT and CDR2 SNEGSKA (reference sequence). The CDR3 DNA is TGCAGTGCTAGAGATCTATTCTTAGTTTCCCCAGATACGCAGTATTTT. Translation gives CSARDLFLVSPDTQYF.

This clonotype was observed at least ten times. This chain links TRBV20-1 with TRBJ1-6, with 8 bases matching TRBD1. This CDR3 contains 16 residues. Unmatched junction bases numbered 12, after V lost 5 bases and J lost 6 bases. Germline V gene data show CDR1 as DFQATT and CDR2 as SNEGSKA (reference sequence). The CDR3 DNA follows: TGCAGTGCTGCCTCGGACAGGGACTTTTCTAATTCACCCCTCCACTTT. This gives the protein CSAASDRDFSNSPLHF.

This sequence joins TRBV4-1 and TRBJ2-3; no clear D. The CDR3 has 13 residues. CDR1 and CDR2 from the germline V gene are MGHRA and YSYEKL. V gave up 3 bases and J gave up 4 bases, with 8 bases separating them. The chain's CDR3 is CASSHIPPDTQYF. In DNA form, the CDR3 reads TGCGCCAGCAGCCATATCCCCCCAGATACGCAGTATTTT.

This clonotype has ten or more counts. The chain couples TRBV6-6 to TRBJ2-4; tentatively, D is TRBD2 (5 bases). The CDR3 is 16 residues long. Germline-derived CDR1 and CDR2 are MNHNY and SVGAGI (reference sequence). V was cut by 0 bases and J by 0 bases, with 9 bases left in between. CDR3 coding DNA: TGTGCCAGCAGTTACTCACTAGTCCTAGCCAAAAACATTCAGTACTTC. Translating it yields CASSYSLVLAKNIQYF.

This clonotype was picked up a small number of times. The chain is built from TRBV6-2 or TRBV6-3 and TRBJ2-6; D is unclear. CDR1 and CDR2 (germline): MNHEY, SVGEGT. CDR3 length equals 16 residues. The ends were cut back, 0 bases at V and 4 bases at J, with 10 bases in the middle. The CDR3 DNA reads TGTGCCAGCAGTTACTCCCCCCGGGCGGGGGCCAACGTCCTGACTTTC. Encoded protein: CASSYSPRAGANVLTF.

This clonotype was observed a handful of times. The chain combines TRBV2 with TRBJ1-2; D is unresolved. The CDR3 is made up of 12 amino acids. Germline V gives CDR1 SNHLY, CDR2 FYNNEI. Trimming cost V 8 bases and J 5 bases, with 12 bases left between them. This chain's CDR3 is CASAPREYGYTF. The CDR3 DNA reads TGTGCCAGCGCCCCACGGGAGTATGGCTACACCTTC.

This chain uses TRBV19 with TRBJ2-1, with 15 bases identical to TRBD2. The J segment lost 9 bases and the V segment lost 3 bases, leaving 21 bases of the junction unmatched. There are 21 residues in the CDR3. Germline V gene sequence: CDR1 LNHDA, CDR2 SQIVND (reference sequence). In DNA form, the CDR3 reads TGTGCCAGTAGTATCTCATCACCCGGACTAGCGGGAGGGCGCTTCCAGGGTGAGCAGTTCTTC. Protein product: CASSISSPGLAGGRFQGEQFF.

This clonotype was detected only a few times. For the CDR3, the DNA is TGTGCCAGCAGTTTAAGGGGACAGGGAGTTAGTCAGCCCCAGCATTTT. It translates to CASSLRGQGVSQPQHF. The V call is TRBV12-3 or TRBV12-4, the J call TRBJ1-5; TRBD1 agrees at 9 bases. Unmatched junction bases numbered 8, after V lost 2 bases and J lost 6 bases. The CDR3 consists of 16 residues.

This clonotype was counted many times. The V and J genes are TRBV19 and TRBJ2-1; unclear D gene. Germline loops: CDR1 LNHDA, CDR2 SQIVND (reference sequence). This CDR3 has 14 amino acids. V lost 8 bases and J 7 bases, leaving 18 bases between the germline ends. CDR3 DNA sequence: TGTGCCAGTTCAATCCAAGGAAGATTGAATGAGCAGTTCTTC. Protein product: CASSIQGRLNEQFF.

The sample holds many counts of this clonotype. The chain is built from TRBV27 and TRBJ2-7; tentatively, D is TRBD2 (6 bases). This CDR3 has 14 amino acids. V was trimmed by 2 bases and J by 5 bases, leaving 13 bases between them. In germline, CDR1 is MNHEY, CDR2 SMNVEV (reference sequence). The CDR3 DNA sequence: TGTGCCAGCAGTTTACGGGCCCGGAGGGACGAGCAGTACTTC. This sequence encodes CASSLRARRDEQYF.

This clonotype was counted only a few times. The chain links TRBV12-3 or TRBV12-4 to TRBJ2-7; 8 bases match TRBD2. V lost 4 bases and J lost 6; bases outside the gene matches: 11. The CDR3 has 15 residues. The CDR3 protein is CASSSSSGLAGEQYF. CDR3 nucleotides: TGTGCCAGCAGTTCGTCTAGCGGGTTAGCGGGCGAGCAGTACTTC.

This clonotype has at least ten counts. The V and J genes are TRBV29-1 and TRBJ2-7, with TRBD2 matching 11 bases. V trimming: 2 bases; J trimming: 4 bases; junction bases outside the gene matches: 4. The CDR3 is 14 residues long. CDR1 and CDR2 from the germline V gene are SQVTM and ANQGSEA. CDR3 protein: CSVETSGGRYEQYF. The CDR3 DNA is TGCAGCGTTGAAACTAGCGGGGGACGGTACGAGCAGTACTTC.

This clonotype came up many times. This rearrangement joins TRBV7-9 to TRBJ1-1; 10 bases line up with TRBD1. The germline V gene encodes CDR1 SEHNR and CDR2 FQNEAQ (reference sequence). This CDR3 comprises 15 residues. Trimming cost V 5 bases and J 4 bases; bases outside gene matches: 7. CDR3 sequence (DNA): TGTGCCAGCAGCCCGACAGGGGGCGTGACCACTGAAGCTTTCTTT. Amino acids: CASSPTGGVTTEAFF.

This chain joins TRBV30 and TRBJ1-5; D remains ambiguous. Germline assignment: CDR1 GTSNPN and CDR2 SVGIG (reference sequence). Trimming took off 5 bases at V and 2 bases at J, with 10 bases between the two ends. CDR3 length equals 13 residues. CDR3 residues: CAWGVEGNQPQHF. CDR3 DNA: TGTGCCTGGGGGGTGGAGGGCAATCAGCCCCAGCATTTT. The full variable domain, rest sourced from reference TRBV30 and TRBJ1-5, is SQTIHQWPATLVQPVGSPLSLECTVEGTSNPNLYWYRQAAGRGLQLLFYSVGIGQISSEVPQNLSASRPQDRQFILSSKKLLLSDSGFYLCAWGVEGNQPQHFGDGTRLSIL.

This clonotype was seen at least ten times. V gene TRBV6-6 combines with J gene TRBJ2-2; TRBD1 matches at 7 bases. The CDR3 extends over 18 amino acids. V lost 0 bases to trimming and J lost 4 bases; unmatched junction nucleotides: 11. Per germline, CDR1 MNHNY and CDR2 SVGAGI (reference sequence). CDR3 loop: CASSYSLGGQSITGELFF. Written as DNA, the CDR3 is TGTGCCAGCAGTTACTCGCTTGGGGGACAGTCGATCACCGGGGAGCTGTTTTTT.

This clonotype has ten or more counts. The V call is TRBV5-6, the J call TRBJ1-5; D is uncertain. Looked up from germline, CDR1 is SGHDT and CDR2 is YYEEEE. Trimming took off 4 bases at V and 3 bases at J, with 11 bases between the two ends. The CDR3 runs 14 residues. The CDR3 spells CASSPWQVNQPQHF. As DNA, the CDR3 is TGTGCCAGCAGCCCGTGGCAGGTCAATCAGCCCCAGCATTTT.

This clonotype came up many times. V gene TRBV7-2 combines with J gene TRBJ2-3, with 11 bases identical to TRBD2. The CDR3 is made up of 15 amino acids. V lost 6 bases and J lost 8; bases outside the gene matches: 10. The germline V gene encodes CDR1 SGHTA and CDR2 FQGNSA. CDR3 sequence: CASRKSSGGRGTQYF. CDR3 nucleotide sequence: TGTGCCAGCAGGAAATCTAGCGGGGGGCGAGGTACGCAGTATTTT. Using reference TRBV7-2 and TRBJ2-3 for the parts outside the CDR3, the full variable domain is GAGVSQSPSNKVTEKGKDVELRCDPISGHTALYWYRQSLGQGLEFLIYFQGNSAPDKSGLPSDRFSAERTGGSVSTLTIQRTQQEDSAVYLCASRKSSGGRGTQYFGPGTRLTVL.

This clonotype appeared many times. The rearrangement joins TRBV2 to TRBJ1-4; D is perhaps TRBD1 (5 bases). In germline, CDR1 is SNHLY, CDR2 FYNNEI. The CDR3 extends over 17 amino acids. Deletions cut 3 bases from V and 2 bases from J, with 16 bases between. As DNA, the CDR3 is TGTGCCAGCAGTGAGTTAGACAGTCGAACCACTAATGAAAAACTGTTTTTT. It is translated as CASSELDSRTTNEKLFF.